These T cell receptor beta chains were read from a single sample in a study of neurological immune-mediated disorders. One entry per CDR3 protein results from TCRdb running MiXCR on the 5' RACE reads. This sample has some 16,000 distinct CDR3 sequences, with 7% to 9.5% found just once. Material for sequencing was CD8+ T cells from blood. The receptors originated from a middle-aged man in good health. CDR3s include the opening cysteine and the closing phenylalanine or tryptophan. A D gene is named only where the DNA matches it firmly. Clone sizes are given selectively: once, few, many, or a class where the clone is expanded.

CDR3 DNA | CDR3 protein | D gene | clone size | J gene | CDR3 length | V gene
TGCAGCGTTGGGGGTAGTTCCTACAATGAGCAGTTCTTC | CSVGGSSYNEQFF | . | many | TRBJ2-1 | 13 | TRBV29-1
TGTGCCATCGGCCAGGAGGATGTACAGTTTAACCCACTGACAGATACGCAGTATTTT | CAIGQEDVQFNPLTDTQYF | . | many | TRBJ2-3 | 19 | TRBV7-9
TGTGCCACCAGCAGAGGACAGGGGTTCGGGGAGCAGTACTTC | CATSRGQGFGEQYF | TRBD1 | . | TRBJ2-7 | 14 | TRBV15
TGCGCCAGCAACCCTGACAGGGCCGCGGCTGGGGCCAACGTCCTGACTTTC | CASNPDRAAAGANVLTF | TRBD1 | many | TRBJ2-6 | 17 | TRBV4-3
TGTGCCAGCAGCCAAACAGGGGCCAGCACAGATACGCAGTATTTT | CASSQTGASTDTQYF | TRBD1 | few | TRBJ2-3 | 15 | TRBV7-3
TGCGCCAGCAGCCAAGATAGCGGGAGTCCCCCAGATACGCAGTATTTT | CASSQDSGSPPDTQYF | TRBD2 | many | TRBJ2-3 | 16 | TRBV4-1
TGCAGTGCTAAGTGTAGCGACTTTGGGCACAGCTACAATGAGCAGTTCTTC | CSAKCSDFGHSYNEQFF | . | many | TRBJ2-1 | 17 | TRBV20-1
TGTGCCAGCAGCCCGACAGGGGGCACAGATACGCAGTATTTT | CASSPTGGTDTQYF | TRBD1 | many | TRBJ2-3 | 14 | TRBV7-3
TGTGCCAGCAGTCCCGGGACAGGTGATAACTCTGGGGCCAACGTCCTGACTTTC | CASSPGTGDNSGANVLTF | TRBD1 | many | TRBJ2-6 | 18 | TRBV28
TGTGCCAGCAGCCCCCCGTCTCGGGGCCCCGAAACTAATGAAAAACTGTTTTTT | CASSPPSRGPETNEKLFF | . | many | TRBJ1-4 | 18 | TRBV2
TGCAGCGTGCCTTTGTGGCGGGAGACAGGCACAGATACGCAGTATTTT | CSVPLWRETGTDTQYF | TRBD2 | . | TRBJ2-3 | 16 | TRBV29-1
TGTGCCAGCAGTTTTACGGGGAACCCTCTGGATGAGCAGTTCTTC | CASSFTGNPLDEQFF | . | few | TRBJ2-1 | 15 | TRBV12-3/TRBV12-4
TGTGCCAGCAGTTACCCGAAAGGGACAGGGAAAGGATACGAGCAGTACTTC | CASSYPKGTGKGYEQYF | TRBD1 | many | TRBJ2-7 | 17 | TRBV6-5
TGTGCCAGCAGCTCGGGCCTACTCCCGCAGTATACGCAGTATTTT | CASSSGLLPQYTQYF | . | many | TRBJ2-3 | 15 | TRBV9
TGTGCCAGCACTCAATCAGGGGAGGCGGGGCCGACCTACAATGAGCAGTTCTTC | CASTQSGEAGPTYNEQFF | . | many | TRBJ2-1 | 18 | TRBV28
TGTGCCAGCAGTTTATCGCCCTATGGGGGGGAGACCCAGTACTTC | CASSLSPYGGETQYF | . | many | TRBJ2-5 | 15 | TRBV27
TGTGCCAGCAGCCCAGGACTTGTCTACGAGCAGTACTTC | CASSPGLVYEQYF | . | many | TRBJ2-7 | 13 | TRBV7-9
TGCAGTGCTAGAGATCTCGTGAGCGGGAGCTCCTACAATGAGCAGTTCTTC | CSARDLVSGSSYNEQFF | TRBD2 | many | TRBJ2-1 | 17 | TRBV20-1
TGTGCCAGCAGCGTAGAAGGGCAGATAGTCACAGATACGCAGTATTTT | CASSVEGQIVTDTQYF | . | many | TRBJ2-3 | 16 | TRBV9
TGTGCCAGCAGCCCTCCCAGACCCGGCGGGGAGCTGTTTTTT | CASSPPRPGGELFF | . | many | TRBJ2-2 | 14 | TRBV7-9
TGTGCCAGTGGGGGTTCAACTAATGAAAAACTGTTTTTT | CASGGSTNEKLFF | . | many | TRBJ1-4 | 13 | TRBV12-3/TRBV12-4
TGTGCCAGCAGCGTAGGGGCAGATACGCAGTATTTT | CASSVGADTQYF | . | once | TRBJ2-3 | 12 | TRBV9
TGTGCCACCAGCAGAGATCCGGGGACTGGCACAGATACGCAGTATTTT | CATSRDPGTGTDTQYF | . | . | TRBJ2-3 | 16 | TRBV15
TGTGCCAGTAGTGGGCCCGGCAGCAGACCCTACGAGCAGTACTTC | CASSGPGSRPYEQYF | . | . | TRBJ2-7 | 15 | TRBV19
TGCGCCAGCAGTGGGAGACAGGGGGCCACAGATACGCAGTATTTT | CASSGRQGATDTQYF | TRBD1 | many | TRBJ2-3 | 15 | TRBV4-1
TGTGCCTGGAGTGCAGGGAGACTGAACACTGAAGCTTTCTTT | CAWSAGRLNTEAFF | . | . | TRBJ1-1 | 14 | TRBV30
TGTGCCACCAGTGATTCAGACCCAACCGGGGAGCTGTTTTTT | CATSDSDPTGELFF | . | many | TRBJ2-2 | 14 | TRBV24-1
TGTGCCAGTAGTTGGCAGGGAGGAGGCTATGGCTACACCTTC | CASSWQGGGYGYTF | . | many | TRBJ1-2 | 14 | TRBV19
TGTGCCAGCAGTAACAAGGTTGCTGACGGCACTGAAGCTTTCTTT | CASSNKVADGTEAFF | . | few | TRBJ1-1 | 15 | TRBV6-6
TGCAGTGCCAAAGACAGGGTCAATCAGCCCCAGCATTTT | CSAKDRVNQPQHF | TRBD1 | many | TRBJ1-5 | 13 | TRBV20-1
TGTGCCAGCAGCTTAGTGGGAGGCCCGGATGAGCAGTTCTTC | CASSLVGGPDEQFF | . | . | TRBJ2-1 | 14 | TRBV11-2
TGTGCCAGCAGCCCCAATCCGGGGGGGACTGAAGCTTTCTTT | CASSPNPGGTEAFF | . | many | TRBJ1-1 | 14 | TRBV5-6
TGTGCCAGCAGTCACTCCGGGACAGGGGGGTACGAGCAGTACTTC | CASSHSGTGGYEQYF | TRBD1 | many | TRBJ2-7 | 15 | TRBV6-5
TGCAGTGCTAGAGATCTAGCGGGAGCCCCTGAGCAGTTCTTC | CSARDLAGAPEQFF | TRBD2 | many | TRBJ2-1 | 14 | TRBV20-1
TGTGCCAGCTCTTCGGACGTGGGAGATACGCAGTATTTT | CASSSDVGDTQYF | . | many | TRBJ2-3 | 13 | TRBV18
TGTGCCAGCAGCTACCCGACTAGCGGGAGTCGGACAGATACGCAGTATTTT | CASSYPTSGSRTDTQYF | TRBD2 | many | TRBJ2-3 | 17 | TRBV7-8
TGCGCCAGCAAGGCGCCGGGTGAGACCCAGTACTTC | CASKAPGETQYF | . | many | TRBJ2-5 | 12 | TRBV4-1
TGTGCCGGAATTGAACAGGGATACGAGCAGTACTTC | CAGIEQGYEQYF | . | many | TRBJ2-7 | 12 | TRBV25-1
TGTGCCAGCAGCTTCGGGACAGGGGGCCGGGAGACCCAGTACTTC | CASSFGTGGRETQYF | TRBD1 | many | TRBJ2-5 | 15 | TRBV7-2
TGCAGTGCTAGTTTCACCGGGACAGGGGAGCACGAGCAGTACTTC | CSASFTGTGEHEQYF | TRBD1 | many | TRBJ2-7 | 15 | TRBV20-1